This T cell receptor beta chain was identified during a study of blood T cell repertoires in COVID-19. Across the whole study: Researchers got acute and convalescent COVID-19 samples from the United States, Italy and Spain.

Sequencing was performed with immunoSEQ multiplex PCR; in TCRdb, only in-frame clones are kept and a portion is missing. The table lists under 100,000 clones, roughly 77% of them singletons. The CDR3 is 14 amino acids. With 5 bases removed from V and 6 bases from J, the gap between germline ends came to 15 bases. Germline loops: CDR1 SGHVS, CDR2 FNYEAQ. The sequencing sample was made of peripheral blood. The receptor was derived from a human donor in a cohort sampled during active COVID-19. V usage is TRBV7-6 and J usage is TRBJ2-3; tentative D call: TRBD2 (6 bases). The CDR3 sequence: CASSRDFGTDTQYF. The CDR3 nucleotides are TGTGCCAGCAGCCGGGACTTCGGAACCGATACGCAGTATTTT.